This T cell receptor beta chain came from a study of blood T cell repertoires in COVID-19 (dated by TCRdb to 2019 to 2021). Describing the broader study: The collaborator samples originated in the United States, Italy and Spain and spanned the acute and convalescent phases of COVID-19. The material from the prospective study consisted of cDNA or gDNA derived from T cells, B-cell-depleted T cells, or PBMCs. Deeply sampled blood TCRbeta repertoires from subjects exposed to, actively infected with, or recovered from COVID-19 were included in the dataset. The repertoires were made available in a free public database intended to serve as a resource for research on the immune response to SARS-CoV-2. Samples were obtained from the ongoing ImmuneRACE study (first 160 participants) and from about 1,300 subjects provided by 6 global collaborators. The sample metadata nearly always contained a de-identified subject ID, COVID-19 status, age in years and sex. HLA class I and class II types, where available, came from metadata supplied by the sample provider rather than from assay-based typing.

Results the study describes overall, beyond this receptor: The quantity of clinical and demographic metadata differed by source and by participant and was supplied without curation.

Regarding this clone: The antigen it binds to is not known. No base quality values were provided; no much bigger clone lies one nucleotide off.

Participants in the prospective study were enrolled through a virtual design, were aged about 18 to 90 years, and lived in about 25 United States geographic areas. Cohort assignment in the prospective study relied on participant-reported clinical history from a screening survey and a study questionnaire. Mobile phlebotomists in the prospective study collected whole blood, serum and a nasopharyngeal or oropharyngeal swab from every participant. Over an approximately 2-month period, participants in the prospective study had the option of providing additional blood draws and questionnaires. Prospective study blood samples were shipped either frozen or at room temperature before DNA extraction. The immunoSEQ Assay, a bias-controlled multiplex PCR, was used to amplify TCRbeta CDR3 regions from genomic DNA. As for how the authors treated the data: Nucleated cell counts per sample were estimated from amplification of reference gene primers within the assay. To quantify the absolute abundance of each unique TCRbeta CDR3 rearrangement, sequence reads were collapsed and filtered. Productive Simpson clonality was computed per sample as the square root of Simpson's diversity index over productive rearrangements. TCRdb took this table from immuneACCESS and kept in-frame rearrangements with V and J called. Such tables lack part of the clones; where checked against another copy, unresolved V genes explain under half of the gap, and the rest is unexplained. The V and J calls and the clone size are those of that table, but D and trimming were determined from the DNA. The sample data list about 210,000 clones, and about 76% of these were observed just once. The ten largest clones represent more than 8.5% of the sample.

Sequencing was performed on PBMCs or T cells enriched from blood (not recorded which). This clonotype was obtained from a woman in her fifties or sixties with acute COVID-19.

The nucleotide sequence reads as follows: TGTGCCAGCAGCCCACGAACGGGTGCCGAGCAGTACTTC. The translation is CASSPRTGAEQYF. The chain is made from TRBV9 and TRBJ2-7; no D gene can be assigned with confidence. At the junction V is shortened by 4 bases and J by 6 bases, with 14 bases in between. Sequences SGDLS (CDR1) and YYNGEE (CDR2) are obtained from the germline V gene. From the cysteine through the phenylalanine, the CDR3 covers 13 amino acids. Only the CDR3 region is kept as DNA, spanning 39 bases read in frame from base 1.